Shown below are 26 T cell receptor beta chains from a single sample sequenced in a study of OX40 agonist ivuxolimab in advanced cancers. Libraries were made using the immunoSEQ multiplex PCR assay. Held by TCRdb, this immuneACCESS table contains in-frame sequences only and omits some clones. Under half of the omission traces to an unresolved V gene where checked; the cause of the rest is unknown. The sample table lists over 40,000 clones, around nine tenths of them with a count of one. The ten largest account for around 15% of the sample. Material: CD4+ or CD8+ T cells sorted from blood, obtained in a trial of the OX40 agonist ivuxolimab. The source is an adult with an advanced solid tumor such as melanoma, head and neck, liver or kidney cancer.

This clone is termed medium-sized. This chain uses TRBV6-4 with TRBJ2-2; D ambiguous. Germline V gene lookup returns CDR1 MRHNA and CDR2 SNTAGT. Trimming stripped 0 bases from V and 4 bases from J, with 3 bases between. There are 13 residues in the CDR3. The CDR3 loop reads CASSDSSTGELFF. CDR3 bases: TGTGCCAGCAGTGACTCTAGCACCGGGGAGCTGTTTTTT.

The V call is TRBV28, the J call TRBJ2-2; 8 bases match TRBD1. The V gene's germline CDR1 is MDHEN and CDR2 SYDVKM. V gave up 5 bases and J gave up 3 bases; unmatched junction bases: 8. This CDR3 spans 16 amino acids. CDR3 DNA: TGTGCCAGCAGTCCCGGGACAGGAATAGACACCGGGGAGCTGTTTTTT. Translation: CASSPGTGIDTGELFF. Combining the CDR3 with reference TRBV28 and TRBJ2-2 gives the whole variable domain DVKVTQSSRYLVKRTGEKVFLECVQDMDHENMFWYRQDPGLGLRLIYFSYDVKMKEKGDIPEGYSVSREKKERFSLILESASTNQTSMYLCASSPGTGIDTGELFFGEGSRLTVL.

The V gene is TRBV4-1, the J gene TRBJ2-1; D not resolved. V was clipped by 1 base and J by 7 bases, with 14 bases between them. Germline V lookup: CDR1 MGHRA, CDR2 YSYEKL. The CDR3 covers 15 residues. The CDR3 loop reads CASSQGEATLNEQFF. The CDR3 DNA sequence: TGCGCCAGCAGCCAAGGAGAAGCAACTCTTAATGAGCAGTTCTTC.

This chain links TRBV11-2 with TRBJ2-2; 10 nucleotides match TRBD1. Per the germline V gene, CDR1 is SGHAT and CDR2 is FQNNGV. The CDR3 extends over 17 amino acids. With 1 base clipped from V and 6 bases from J, the junction kept 8 bases outside the gene matches. In DNA form, the CDR3 reads TGTGCCAGCAGCTTAGGAAAAATCGGGACAGGGGCCGGGGAGCTGTTTTTT. Translating it yields CASSLGKIGTGAGELFF.

This chain joins TRBV25-1 and TRBJ2-3; no clear D. Germline lookup yields CDR1 MGHDK and CDR2 SYGVNS. Trimming took off 2 bases at V and 5 bases at J, with 17 bases between the two ends. This CDR3 is 16 amino acids long. The CDR3 protein is CASSEPGNVRGDTQYF. The CDR3 nucleotides read TGTGCCAGCAGTGAACCAGGAAACGTCCGCGGAGATACGCAGTATTTT.

This sequence joins TRBV11-1 and TRBJ1-4; 7 bases line up with TRBD1. The V segment lost 5 bases and the J segment 8 bases; nucleotides outside the gene matches: 11. The CDR3 length is 15 residues. Germline V gives CDR1 SGHAT, CDR2 FQDESV (reference sequence). The CDR3 protein is CASSPGQVTSEKLFF. CDR3 nucleotides: TGTGCCAGCAGCCCAGGACAGGTGACTTCGGAAAAACTGTTTTTT.

The rearrangement joins TRBV7-8 to TRBJ2-7; 7 positions match TRBD1. Trimming took 6 bases from V and 4 from J; bases not matched to a gene: 12. Germline values: CDR1 SGHVS, CDR2 FQNEAQ. The CDR3 consists of 15 residues. CDR3 sequence (DNA): TGTGCCAGCAGGAAAGAGGAGACAGGGTGGTACGAGCAGTACTTC. It encodes CASRKEETGWYEQYF. Full variable domain (remainder filled in from reference TRBV7-8 and TRBJ2-7): GAGVSQSPRYKVAKRGQDVALRCDPISGHVSLFWYQQALGQGPEFLTYFQNEAQLDKSGLPSDRFFAERPEGSVSTLKIQRTQQEDSAVYLCASRKEETGWYEQYFGPGTRLTVT.

V usage is TRBV6-5 and J usage is TRBJ1-2; no clear D. This CDR3 has 14 amino acids. Germline lookup yields CDR1 MNHEY and CDR2 SVGAGI. V gave up 0 bases and J gave up 3 bases, with 8 bases separating them. The CDR3 spells CASSYSSQYYGYTF. The CDR3, as DNA: TGTGCCAGCAGTTACTCGTCACAGTACTATGGCTACACCTTC.

This chain links TRBV16 with TRBJ1-2; a weak D match, TRBD1 (5 bases). Per germline, CDR1 KGHSY and CDR2 FQNENV. V gave up 1 base and J gave up 0 bases, with 12 bases separating them. There are 16 residues in the CDR3. As DNA, the CDR3 is TGTGCCAGCAGCCAATTCCAGACAGATACTAACTATGGCTACACCTTC. The encoded protein is CASSQFQTDTNYGYTF.

This chain uses TRBV9 with TRBJ2-2; 7 positions match TRBD1. The germline CDR1 and CDR2 sequences are SGDLS and YYNGEE. There are 15 residues in the CDR3. J was trimmed by 7 bases and V by 4 bases; bases with no gene match: 10. The CDR3 protein is CASSTRTQGFGELFF. The CDR3 nucleotides are TGTGCCAGCAGCACCCGGACACAGGGGTTCGGGGAGCTGTTTTTT.

This sequence joins TRBV15 and TRBJ2-7; 9 bases match TRBD2. CDR1 and CDR2 (germline): LNHNV, YYDKDF (reference sequence). V shed 3 bases, J shed 2 bases, and the junction held 5 bases outside the gene matches. This CDR3 contains 15 residues. In DNA, the CDR3 is TGTGCCACCAGCAGTCCCCCTAGCGGGACCTACGAGCAGTACTTC. Translated: CATSSPPSGTYEQYF.

The chain employs TRBV4-1 and TRBJ2-1; TRBD1 agrees at 7 bases. CDR1 is MGHRA and CDR2 is YSYEKL in the germline V gene. Trimming cost V 0 bases and J 9 bases; bases outside gene matches: 8. There are 15 residues in the CDR3. Written as DNA, the CDR3 is TGCGCCAGCAGCCAAGAAGGGACCAGGGGGAGTGAGCAGTTCTTC. Its translation is CASSQEGTRGSEQFF.

The V and J genes are TRBV4-2 and TRBJ2-3, with D possibly TRBD1 on 5 matching bases. The CDR3 runs 14 residues. The V gene lost 3 bases and the J gene lost 2 bases, with 9 bases spanning the gap. Germline V gives CDR1 LGHNA, CDR2 YNFKEQ. DNA of the CDR3: TGTGCCAGCAGCCACCGACAGAACACAGATACGCAGTATTTT. Translation: CASSHRQNTDTQYF.

This clone occurred a few times. This rearrangement joins TRBV7-9 to TRBJ2-7; D gene ambiguous. Per the germline V gene, CDR1 is SEHNR and CDR2 is FQNEAQ (reference sequence). V dropped 3 bases and J dropped 4 bases, with 4 bases sitting between them. CDR3 length: 11 residues. The CDR3 region has the DNA TGTGCCAGCAGCTTCTCATACGAGCAGTACTTC. Amino acids: CASSFSYEQYF.

V is TRBV5-5 and J is TRBJ2-1; D might be TRBD2 (6 bases). The CDR3 has 15 residues. CDR1 and CDR2 (germline): SGHKS, YYEKEE (reference sequence). V dropped 0 bases and J dropped 8 bases, with 15 bases sitting between them. The CDR3, as DNA: TGTGCCAGCAGCTTGGTATCGGGAGAGGTAGATGAGCAGTTCTTC. Protein: CASSLVSGEVDEQFF.

The CDR3 region has the DNA TGTGCCAGCAGCGGAAGGGGAGAGACCCAGTACTTC. It translates to CASSGRGETQYF. This sequence joins TRBV7-9 and TRBJ2-5; D possibly corresponds to TRBD1 (5 bases). This CDR3 is built from 12 residues. Germline V CDR1 and CDR2: SEHNR, FQNEAQ (reference sequence). V was shortened by 5 bases and J by 4 bases, with 8 bases between the two germline ends.

This clone appeared a single time. The chain combines TRBV12-5 with TRBJ2-1; D is undetermined. This CDR3 is 11 amino acids long. Per the germline V gene, CDR1 is LGHNT and CDR2 is FRNRAP. Trimming shortened V by 3 bases and J by 8 bases, and 5 bases separated the two germline ends. The CDR3 protein is CASGFGDEQFF. DNA for the CDR3: TGTGCTAGTGGTTTCGGTGATGAGCAGTTCTTC. Together with reference TRBV12-5 and TRBJ2-1, the CDR3 gives the full variable domain: DARVTQTPRHKVTEMGQEVTMRCQPILGHNTVFWYRQTMMQGLELLAYFRNRAPLDDSGMPKDRFSAEMPDATLATLKIQPSEPRDSAVYFCASGFGDEQFFGPGTRLTVL.

The rearrangement joins TRBV30 to TRBJ2-7, with 7 bases identical to TRBD1. The CDR3 runs 11 residues. Germline CDR1 GTSNPN, CDR2 SVGIG (reference sequence). V dropped 7 bases and J dropped 9; count of bases not matched to a gene: 9. In DNA, the CDR3 is TGTGCCTCGGACAAGGGGGCCGGGCAGTACTTC. This translates into CASDKGAGQYF.

The rearrangement links TRBV10-3 to TRBJ1-2, with D unclear. Germline V gene lookup returns CDR1 ENHRY and CDR2 SYGVKD. V was clipped by 5 bases and J by 5 bases, with 9 bases between them. CDR3 length equals 12 residues. The CDR3 DNA reads TGTGCCATCAGTCGATCGGGATATGGCTACACCTTC. Amino acid sequence: CAISRSGYGYTF.

This chain joins TRBV14 and TRBJ2-1; D is perhaps TRBD2 (5 bases). The CDR3 has 16 residues. Trimming stripped 1 base from V and 3 bases from J, with 13 bases between. The V gene's germline CDR1 is SGHDN and CDR2 FVKESK. The DNA for the CDR3 is TGTGCCAGCAGCCAAGGTTCAGGAGGAGGCTACAATGAGCAGTTCTTC. Its protein product is CASSQGSGGGYNEQFF.

V is TRBV28 and J is TRBJ2-7; TRBD1 agrees at 9 bases. Germline V CDR1 and CDR2: MDHEN, SYDVKM. This CDR3 is built from 15 residues. Losses at the gene ends were 6 bases for V and 1 base for J; bases not matched to a gene: 7. For the CDR3, the DNA is TGTGCCAGCAGCCTACAGGGGGCAGGGTCCTACGAGCAGTACTTC. Protein: CASSLQGAGSYEQYF.

This clone came up once. V is TRBV19 and J is TRBJ2-6; D remains unclear. Germline V CDR1 and CDR2: LNHDA, SQIVND (reference sequence). The CDR3 totals 14 residues. Trimming took off 3 bases at V and 1 base at J, with 4 bases between the two ends. The DNA of the CDR3 is TGTGCCAGTAGTATCGGGTCTGGGGCCAACGTCCTGACTTTC. Amino acid sequence: CASSIGSGANVLTF.

The chain couples TRBV30 to TRBJ1-1; TRBD1 aligns across 7 bases. This CDR3 is built from 15 residues. V dropped 5 bases and J dropped 0; count of bases not matched to a gene: 9. Germline V gene data show CDR1 as GTSNPN and CDR2 as SVGIG (reference sequence). CDR3 in DNA: TGTGCCTGGTCCCGGGACAGTAACATGAACACTGAAGCTTTCTTT. Translated: CAWSRDSNMNTEAFF.

In its sample, this clone was seen once. The chain carries TRBV7-6 and TRBJ2-2; D is unresolved. Trimming removed 2 bases at V and 4 bases at J, with 11 bases between. CDR3 size: 15 residues. Germline CDR1 SGHVS, CDR2 FNYEAQ. Written as DNA, the CDR3 is TGTGCCAGCAGCTTAAGTAGTGGATTCACCGGGGAGCTGTTTTTT. Protein sequence: CASSLSSGFTGELFF.

This clone was recorded once. The chain carries TRBV7-9 and TRBJ2-7; D unclear. The CDR3 has 11 residues. Germline V gene data show CDR1 as SEHNR and CDR2 as FQNEAQ (reference sequence). V lost 5 bases and J lost 3, with 5 bases in between. This CDR3 is CASSPNYEQYF. Written as DNA, the CDR3 is TGTGCCAGCAGCCCAAACTACGAGCAGTACTTC.

Points on this clone: An end of the junction differs from the germline gene, which may be a read error. CDR3 coding DNA: TGTGCCAGCAGCCAAGCTGGGCGGGAACTCTCCTACGAGCAGTACTTC. This encodes CASSQAGRELSYEQYF. The chain uses TRBV4-1 and TRBJ2-7; the D gene is possibly TRBD2 (6 bases). The CDR3 sequence is 16 residues long. Germline loops: CDR1 MGHRA, CDR2 YSYEKL.